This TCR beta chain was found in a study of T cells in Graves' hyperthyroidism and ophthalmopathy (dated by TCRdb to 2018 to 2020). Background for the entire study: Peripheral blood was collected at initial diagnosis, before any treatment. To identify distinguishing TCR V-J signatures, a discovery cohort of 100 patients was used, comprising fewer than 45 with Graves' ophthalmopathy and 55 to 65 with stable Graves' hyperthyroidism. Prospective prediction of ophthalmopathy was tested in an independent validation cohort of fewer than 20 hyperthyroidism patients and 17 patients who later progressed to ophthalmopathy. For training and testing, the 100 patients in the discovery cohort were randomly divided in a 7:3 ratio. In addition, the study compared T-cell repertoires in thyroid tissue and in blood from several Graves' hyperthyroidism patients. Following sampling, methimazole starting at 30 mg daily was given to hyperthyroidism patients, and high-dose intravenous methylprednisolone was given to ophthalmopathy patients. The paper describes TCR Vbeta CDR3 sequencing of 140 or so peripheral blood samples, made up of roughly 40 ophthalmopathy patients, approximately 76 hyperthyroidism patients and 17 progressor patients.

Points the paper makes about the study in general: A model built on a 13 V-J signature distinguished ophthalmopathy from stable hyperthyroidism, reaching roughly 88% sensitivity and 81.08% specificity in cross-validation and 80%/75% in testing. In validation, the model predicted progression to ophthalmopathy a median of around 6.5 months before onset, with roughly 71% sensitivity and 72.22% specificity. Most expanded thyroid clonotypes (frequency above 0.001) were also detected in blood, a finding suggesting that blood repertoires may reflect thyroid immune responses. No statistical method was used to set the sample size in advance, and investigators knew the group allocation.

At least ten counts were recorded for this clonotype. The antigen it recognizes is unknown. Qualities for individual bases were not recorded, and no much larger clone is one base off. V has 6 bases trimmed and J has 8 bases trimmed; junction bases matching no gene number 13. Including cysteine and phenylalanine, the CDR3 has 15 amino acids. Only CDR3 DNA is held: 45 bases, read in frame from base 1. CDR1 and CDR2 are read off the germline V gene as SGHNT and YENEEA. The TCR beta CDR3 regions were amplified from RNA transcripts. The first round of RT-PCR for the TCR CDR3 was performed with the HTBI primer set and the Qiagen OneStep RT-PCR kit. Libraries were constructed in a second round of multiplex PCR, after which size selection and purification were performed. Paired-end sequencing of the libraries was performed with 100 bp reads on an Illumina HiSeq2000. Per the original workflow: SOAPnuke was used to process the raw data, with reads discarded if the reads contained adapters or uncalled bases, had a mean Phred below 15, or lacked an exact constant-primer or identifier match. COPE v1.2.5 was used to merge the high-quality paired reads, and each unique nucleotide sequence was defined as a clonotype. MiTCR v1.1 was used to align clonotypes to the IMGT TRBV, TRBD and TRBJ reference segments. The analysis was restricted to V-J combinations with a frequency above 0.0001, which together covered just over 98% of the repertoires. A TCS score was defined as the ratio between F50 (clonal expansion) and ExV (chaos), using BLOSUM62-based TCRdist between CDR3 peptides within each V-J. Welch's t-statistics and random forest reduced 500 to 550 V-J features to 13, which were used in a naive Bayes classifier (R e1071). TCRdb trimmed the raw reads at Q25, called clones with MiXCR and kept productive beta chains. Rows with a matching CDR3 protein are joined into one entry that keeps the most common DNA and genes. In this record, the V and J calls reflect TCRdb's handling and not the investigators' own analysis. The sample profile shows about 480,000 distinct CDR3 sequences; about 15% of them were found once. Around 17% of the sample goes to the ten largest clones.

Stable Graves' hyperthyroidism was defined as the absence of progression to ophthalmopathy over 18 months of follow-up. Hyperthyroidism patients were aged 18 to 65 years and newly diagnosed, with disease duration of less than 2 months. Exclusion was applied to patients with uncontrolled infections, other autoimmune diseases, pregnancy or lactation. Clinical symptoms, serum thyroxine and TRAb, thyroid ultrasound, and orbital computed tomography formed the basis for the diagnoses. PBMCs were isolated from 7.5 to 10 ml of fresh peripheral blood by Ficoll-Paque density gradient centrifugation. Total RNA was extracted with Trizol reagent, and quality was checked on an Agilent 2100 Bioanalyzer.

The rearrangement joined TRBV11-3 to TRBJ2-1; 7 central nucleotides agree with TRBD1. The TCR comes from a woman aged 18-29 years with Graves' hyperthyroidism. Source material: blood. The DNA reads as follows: TGTGCCAGCAGGGCCGTAGTACAGGGGCGGGATGAGCAGTTCTTC. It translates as CASRAVVQGRDEQFF.